This TCR beta chain was sequenced in a study of OX40 agonist ivuxolimab in advanced cancers. Study-level background: It was ivuxolimab, an agonistic anti-OX40 (CD134) antibody, that patients were treated with. Two patients with cutaneous melanoma and one with hepatocellular carcinoma, three in total, showed partial responses.

Libraries were prepared by immunoSEQ multiplex PCR; TCRdb keeps only in-frame clonotypes and omits some of them. Of 75,000 to 90,000 clones listed, around 89% are singletons. Trimming cost V 3 bases and J 4 bases; bases outside gene matches: 6. The CDR3 length is 14 residues. From germline, CDR1 is MNHEY and CDR2 SMNVEV (reference sequence). Comments on this clone: Its antigen is undetermined.

Study findings and constraints: Near-lowest levels of clonal expansion characterized partial responders at 0.1-3.0 mg/kg.

The V gene is TRBV27, the J gene TRBJ2-7, with TRBD1 matching over 7 bases. The sequencing used CD4+ or CD8+ T cells sorted from blood, collected in a trial of the OX40 agonist ivuxolimab. The source is an adult with an advanced solid tumor such as melanoma, head and neck, liver or kidney cancer. The CDR3 region is CASSFLTGRYEQYF. CDR3 bases: TGTGCCAGCAGTTTCCTGACAGGGCGGTACGAGCAGTACTTC.